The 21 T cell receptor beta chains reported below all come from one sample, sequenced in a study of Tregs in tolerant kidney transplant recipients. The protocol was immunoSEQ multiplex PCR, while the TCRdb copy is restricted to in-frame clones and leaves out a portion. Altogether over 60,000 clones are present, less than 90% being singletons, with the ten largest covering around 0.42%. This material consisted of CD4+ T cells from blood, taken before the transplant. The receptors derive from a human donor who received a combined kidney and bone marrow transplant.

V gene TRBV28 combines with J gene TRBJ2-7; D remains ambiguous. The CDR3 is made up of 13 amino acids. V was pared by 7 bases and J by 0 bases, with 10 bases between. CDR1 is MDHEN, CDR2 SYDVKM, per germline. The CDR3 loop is CASTSATSYEQYF. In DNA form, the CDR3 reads TGTGCCAGCACCAGCGCAACCTCCTACGAGCAGTACTTC.

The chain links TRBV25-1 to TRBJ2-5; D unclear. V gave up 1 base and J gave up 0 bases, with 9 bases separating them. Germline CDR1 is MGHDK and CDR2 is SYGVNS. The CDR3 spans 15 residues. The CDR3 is CASSEFGLYQETQYF. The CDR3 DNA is TGTGCCAGCAGTGAATTCGGTCTATACCAAGAGACCCAGTACTTC.

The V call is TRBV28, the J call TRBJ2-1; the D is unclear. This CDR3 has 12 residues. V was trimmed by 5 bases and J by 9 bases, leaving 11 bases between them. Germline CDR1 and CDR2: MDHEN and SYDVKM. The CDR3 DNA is TGTGCCAGCAGTACGACAACCACTGAGCAGTTCTTC. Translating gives CASSTTTTEQFF.

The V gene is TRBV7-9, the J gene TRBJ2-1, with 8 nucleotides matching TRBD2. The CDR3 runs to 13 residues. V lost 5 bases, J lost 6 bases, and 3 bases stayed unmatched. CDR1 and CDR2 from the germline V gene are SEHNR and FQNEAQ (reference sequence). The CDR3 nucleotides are TGTGCCAGCAGCCGTAGCGGGGCCAATGAGCAGTTCTTC. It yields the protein CASSRSGANEQFF.

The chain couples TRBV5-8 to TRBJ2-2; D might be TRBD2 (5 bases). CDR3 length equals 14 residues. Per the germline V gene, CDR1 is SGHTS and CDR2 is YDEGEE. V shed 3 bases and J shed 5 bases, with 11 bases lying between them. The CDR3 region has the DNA TGTGCCAGCAGCTCATCTCGGACTACCGGGGAGCTGTTTTTT. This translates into CASSSSRTTGELFF.

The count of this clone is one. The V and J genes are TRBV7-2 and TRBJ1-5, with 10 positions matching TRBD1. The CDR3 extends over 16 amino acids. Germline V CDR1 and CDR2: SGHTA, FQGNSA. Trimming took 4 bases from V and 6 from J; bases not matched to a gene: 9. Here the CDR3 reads CASSSRQGAGVQPQHF. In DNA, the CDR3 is TGTGCCAGCAGCTCCAGACAGGGGGCGGGGGTTCAGCCCCAGCATTTT.

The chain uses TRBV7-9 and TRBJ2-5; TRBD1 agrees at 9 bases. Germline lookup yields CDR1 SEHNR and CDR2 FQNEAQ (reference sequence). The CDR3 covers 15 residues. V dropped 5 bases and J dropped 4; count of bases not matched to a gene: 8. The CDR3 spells CASSPDRGIGETQYF. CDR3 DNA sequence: TGTGCCAGCAGCCCCGACAGGGGGATTGGAGAGACCCAGTACTTC.

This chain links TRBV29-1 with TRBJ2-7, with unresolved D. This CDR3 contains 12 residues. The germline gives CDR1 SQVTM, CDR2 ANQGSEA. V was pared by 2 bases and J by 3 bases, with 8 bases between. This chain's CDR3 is CSVELSNYEQYF. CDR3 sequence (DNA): TGCAGCGTTGAACTAAGTAACTACGAGCAGTACTTC.

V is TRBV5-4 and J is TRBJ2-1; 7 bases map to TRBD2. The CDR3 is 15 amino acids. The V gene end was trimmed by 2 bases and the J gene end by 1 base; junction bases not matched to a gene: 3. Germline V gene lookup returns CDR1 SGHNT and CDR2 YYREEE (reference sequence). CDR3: CASSLGLGSYNEQFF. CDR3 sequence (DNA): TGTGCCAGCAGCTTAGGACTAGGTTCCTACAATGAGCAGTTCTTC.

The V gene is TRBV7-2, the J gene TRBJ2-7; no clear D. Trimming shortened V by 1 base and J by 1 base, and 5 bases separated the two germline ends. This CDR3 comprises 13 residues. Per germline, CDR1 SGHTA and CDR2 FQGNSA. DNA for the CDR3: TGTGCCAGCAGCTTAGGCGTATCCTACGAGCAGTACTTC. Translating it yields CASSLGVSYEQYF.

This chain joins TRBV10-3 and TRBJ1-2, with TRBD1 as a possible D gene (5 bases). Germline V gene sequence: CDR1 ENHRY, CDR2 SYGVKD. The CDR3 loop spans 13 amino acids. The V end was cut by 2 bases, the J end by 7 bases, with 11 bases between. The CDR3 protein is CAISEGLDSGYTF. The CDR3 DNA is TGTGCCATCAGTGAGGGTCTTGACAGTGGCTACACCTTC.

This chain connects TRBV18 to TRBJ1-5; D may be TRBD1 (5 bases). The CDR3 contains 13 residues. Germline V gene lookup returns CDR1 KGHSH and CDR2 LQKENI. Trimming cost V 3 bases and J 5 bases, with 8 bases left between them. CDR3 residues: CASSPTEDQPQHF. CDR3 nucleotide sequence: TGTGCCAGCTCACCGACAGAAGATCAGCCCCAGCATTTT. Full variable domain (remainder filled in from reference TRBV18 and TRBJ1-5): NAGVMQNPRHLVRRRGQEARLRCSPMKGHSHVYWYRQLPEEGLKFMVYLQKENIIDESGMPKERFSAEFPKEGPSILRIQQVVRGDSAAYFCASSPTEDQPQHFGDGTRLSIL.

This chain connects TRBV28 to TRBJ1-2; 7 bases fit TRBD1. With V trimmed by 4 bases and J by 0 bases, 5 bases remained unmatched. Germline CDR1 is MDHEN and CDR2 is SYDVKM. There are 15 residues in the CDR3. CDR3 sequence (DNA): TGTGCCAGCAGTTCCACAGGGGTAACTAACTATGGCTACACCTTC. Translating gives CASSSTGVTNYGYTF.

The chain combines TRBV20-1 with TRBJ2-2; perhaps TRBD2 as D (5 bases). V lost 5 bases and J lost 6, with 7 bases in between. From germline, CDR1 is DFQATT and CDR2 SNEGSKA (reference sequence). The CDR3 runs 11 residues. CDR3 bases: TGCAGTGCTCTGGAGGCCGGGGAGCTGTTTTTT. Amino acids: CSALEAGELFF.

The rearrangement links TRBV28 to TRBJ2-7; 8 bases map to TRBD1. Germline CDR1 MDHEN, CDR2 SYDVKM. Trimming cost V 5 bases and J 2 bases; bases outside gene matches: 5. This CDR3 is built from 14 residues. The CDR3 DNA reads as TGTGCCAGCAGTAATCCGGGACAGGCCTACGAGCAGTACTTC. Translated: CASSNPGQAYEQYF.

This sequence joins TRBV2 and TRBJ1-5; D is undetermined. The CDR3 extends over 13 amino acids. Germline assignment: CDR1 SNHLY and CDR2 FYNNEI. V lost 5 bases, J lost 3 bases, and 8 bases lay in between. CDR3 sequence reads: CASSRQFNQPQHF. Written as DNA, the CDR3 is TGTGCCAGCAGTCGACAATTCAATCAGCCCCAGCATTTT.

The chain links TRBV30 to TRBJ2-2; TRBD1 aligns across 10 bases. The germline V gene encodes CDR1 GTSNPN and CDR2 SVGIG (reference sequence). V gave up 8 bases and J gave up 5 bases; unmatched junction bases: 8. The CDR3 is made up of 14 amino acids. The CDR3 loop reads CARTRQGATGELFF. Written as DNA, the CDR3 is TGTGCCCGGACTCGACAGGGGGCAACCGGGGAGCTGTTTTTT.

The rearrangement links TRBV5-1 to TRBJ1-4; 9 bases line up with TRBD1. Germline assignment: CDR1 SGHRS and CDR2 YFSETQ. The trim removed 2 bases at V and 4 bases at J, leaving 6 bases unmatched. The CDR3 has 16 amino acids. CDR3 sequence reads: CASSFTGGNLNEKLFF. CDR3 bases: TGCGCCAGCAGCTTCACAGGGGGCAACCTTAATGAAAAACTGTTTTTT.

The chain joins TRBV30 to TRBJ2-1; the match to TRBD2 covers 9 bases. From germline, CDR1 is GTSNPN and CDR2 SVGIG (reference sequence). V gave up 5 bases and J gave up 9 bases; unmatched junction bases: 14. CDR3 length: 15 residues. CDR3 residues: CAWGGSSGRFIEQFF. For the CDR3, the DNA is TGTGCCTGGGGGGGAAGCAGCGGGAGGTTCATTGAGCAGTTCTTC.

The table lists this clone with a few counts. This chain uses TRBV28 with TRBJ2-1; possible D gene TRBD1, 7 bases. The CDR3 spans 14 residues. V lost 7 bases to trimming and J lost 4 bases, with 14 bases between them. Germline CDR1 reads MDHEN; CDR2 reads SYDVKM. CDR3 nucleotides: TGTGCCAGCAACCCAGGGGGGTCATACAATGAGCAGTTCTTC. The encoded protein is CASNPGGSYNEQFF.

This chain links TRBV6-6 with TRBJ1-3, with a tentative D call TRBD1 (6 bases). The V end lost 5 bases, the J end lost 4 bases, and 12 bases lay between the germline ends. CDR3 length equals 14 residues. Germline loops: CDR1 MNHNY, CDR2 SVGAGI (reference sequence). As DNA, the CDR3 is TGTGCCAGCAGTCGCAGGGGTACGGGAAACACCATATATTTT. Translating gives CASSRRGTGNTIYF.